Following are 31 T cell receptor beta chains from one sample sequenced in a study of blood T cell repertoires in COVID-19. The method was immunoSEQ multiplex PCR; TCRdb's version includes in-frame clones alone and lacks a portion of them. This table has about 150,000 clones, about 85% appearing once. Sequenced input: peripheral blood. These receptors came from a woman in her sixties or seventies with acute or convalescent COVID-19.

The V gene is TRBV7-9, the J gene TRBJ1-1; TRBD1 agrees at 9 bases. J gave up 4 bases and V 5 bases, and 8 bases lay outside the gene matches. CDR3 length: 15 residues. The germline V gene has CDR1 SEHNR and CDR2 FQNEAQ (reference sequence). The CDR3 coding sequence is TGTGCCAGCAGCATATCTACGACAGGGGGCACTGAAGCTTTCTTT. Translating gives CASSISTTGGTEAFF.

The chain employs TRBV9 and TRBJ2-6; 7 bases are a match to TRBD1. The CDR3 spans 16 residues. Germline loops: CDR1 SGDLS, CDR2 YYNGEE. V was pared by 3 bases and J by 2 bases, with 5 bases of the junction left unmatched. The CDR3 loop is CASSARQGTGANVLTF. The CDR3 nucleotides are TGTGCCAGCAGCGCCCGACAGGGAACTGGGGCCAACGTCCTGACTTTC.

The chain uses TRBV7-3 and TRBJ2-5; D might be TRBD1 (6 bases). Trimming left V 1 base short and J 5 bases short, with 17 bases between. Germline CDR1 SGHTA, CDR2 FQGTGA. The CDR3 covers 16 residues. In DNA form, the CDR3 reads TGTGCCAGCAGCTTAATGTTCCAGGGGTCCATGGAGACCCAGTACTTC. The encoded protein is CASSLMFQGSMETQYF. Looking up the rest from reference TRBV7-3 and TRBJ2-5 gives the full variable domain: GAGVSQTPSNKVTEKGKYVELRCDPISGHTALYWYRQSLGQGPEFLIYFQGTGAADDSGLPNDRFFAVRPEGSVSTLKIQRTERGDSAVYLCASSLMFQGSMETQYFGPGTRLLVL.

This clone showed up just a few times. The J gene is TRBJ1-2, the V gene TRBV6-5, with no clear D. Trimming removed 3 bases at V and 7 bases at J, with 12 bases between. The CDR3 is made up of 13 amino acids. Per the germline V gene, CDR1 is MNHEY and CDR2 is SVGAGI. This CDR3 reads CASSYRSQSGYTF. In DNA form, the CDR3 reads TGTGCCAGCAGTTATCGGTCACAGAGTGGCTACACCTTC.

The V gene is TRBV16, the J gene TRBJ2-1, with D possibly matching TRBD1 (5 bases). The CDR3 contains 16 residues. The ends were cut back, 4 bases at V and 7 bases at J, with 20 bases in the middle. Looked up from germline, CDR1 is KGHSY and CDR2 is FQNENV. The CDR3 DNA follows: TGTGCCAGCAGCCCCCAGGGTAGAGGATTGGTAAATGAGCAGTTCTTC. As protein: CASSPQGRGLVNEQFF.

The chain carries TRBV30 and TRBJ1-1, with a tentative D call TRBD1 (6 bases). This CDR3 has 13 residues. V lost 3 bases, J lost 6 bases, and 14 bases lay in between. CDR1 is GTSNPN and CDR2 is SVGIG in the germline V gene (reference sequence). CDR3 region: CAWRNRVFSEAFF. The CDR3 DNA follows: TGTGCCTGGAGAAACAGGGTTTTTTCTGAAGCTTTCTTT. Filled out from reference TRBV30 and TRBJ1-1, the complete variable domain reads SQTIHQWPATLVQPVGSPLSLECTVEGTSNPNLYWYRQAAGRGLQLLFYSVGIGQISSEVPQNLSASRPQDRQFILSSKKLLLSDSGFYLCAWRNRVFSEAFFGQGTRLTVV.

This chain links TRBV2 with TRBJ1-4; weak D call: TRBD1 (6 bases). This CDR3 region has 15 residues. Looked up from germline, CDR1 is SNHLY and CDR2 is FYNNEI. The V and J ends lost 8 bases and 4 bases respectively, with 17 bases between them. The CDR3 sequence is CASVRGEGVNEKLFF. The DNA of the CDR3 is TGTGCCAGCGTTAGGGGTGAGGGGGTTAATGAAAAACTGTTTTTT.

V gene TRBV19 combines with J gene TRBJ1-5; 10 bases agree with TRBD1. This CDR3 comprises 15 residues. The junction had 10 bases not matched to a gene; V was cut back by 11 bases and J by 3 bases. Per germline, CDR1 LNHDA and CDR2 SQIVND (reference sequence). CDR3 nucleotides: TGTGCCTCAACCCCGGGACAGGGGCTCAATCAGCCCCAGCATTTT. Encoded protein: CASTPGQGLNQPQHF. Full variable domain (remainder filled in from reference TRBV19 and TRBJ1-5): DGGITQSPKYLFRKEGQNVTLSCEQNLNHDAMYWYRQDPGQGLRLIYYSQIVNDFQKGDIAEGYSVSREKKESFPLTVTSAQKNPTAFYLCASTPGQGLNQPQHFGDGTRLSIL.

V gene TRBV7-2 combines with J gene TRBJ2-2; 7 bases map to TRBD1. CDR3 size: 16 residues. Looked up from germline, CDR1 is SGHTA and CDR2 is FQGNSA. J lost 2 bases, V lost 1 base, and 4 bases had no gene match. CDR3 DNA sequence: TGTGCCAGCAGCTTAGGCGGACAGGCCAACACCGGGGAGCTGTTTTTT. Amino acid sequence: CASSLGGQANTGELFF.

V is TRBV5-3 and J is TRBJ1-3; a possible D gene is TRBD1 (5 bases). TRBV5-3 is labeled an ORF, and its function is uncertain. Trimming pared 4 bases from V and 0 bases from J, leaving 17 bases between. There are 17 residues in the CDR3. As DNA, the CDR3 is TGTGCCAGAAGCCTATATGCGGGGCAGCACTCTGGAAACACCATATATTTT. This gives the protein CARSLYAGQHSGNTIYF.

The CDR3 region has the DNA TGTGCCAGCAGTCAGGCCGGGATCCACCAAGAGACCCAGTACTTC. It translates to CASSQAGIHQETQYF. The chain combines TRBV2 with TRBJ2-5; maybe TRBD2 (5 bases). This CDR3 has 15 residues. Germline V gene lookup returns CDR1 SNHLY and CDR2 FYNNEI. The V end was cut by 5 bases, the J end by 0 bases, with 13 bases between. Full variable domain (missing parts from reference TRBV2 and TRBJ2-5): EPEVTQTPSHQVTQMGQEVILRCVPISNHLYFYWYRQILGQKVEFLVSFYNNEISEKSEIFDDQFSVERPDGSNFTLKIRSTKLEDSAMYFCASSQAGIHQETQYFGPGTRLLVL.

The chain links TRBV28 to TRBJ2-2; perhaps TRBD1 as D (5 bases). Per the germline V gene, CDR1 is MDHEN and CDR2 is SYDVKM. CDR3 length: 15 residues. Deletions cut 6 bases from V and 0 bases from J, with 11 bases between. The CDR3 protein is CASSPAGPNTGELFF. CDR3 nucleotide sequence: TGTGCCAGCAGCCCCGCAGGGCCGAACACCGGGGAGCTGTTTTTT.

The rearrangement links TRBV7-8 to TRBJ1-5; weak D call: TRBD1 (5 bases). The V end was cut by 1 base, the J end by 3 bases, with 10 bases between. Germline lookup yields CDR1 SGHVS and CDR2 FQNEAQ. CDR3 length equals 15 residues. In nucleotides, the CDR3 is TGTGCCAGCAGCTTAGGGGGGGTTACCAATCAGCCCCAGCATTTT. This sequence encodes CASSLGGVTNQPQHF.

The chain uses TRBV30 and TRBJ1-4; 9 bases are a match to TRBD1. The CDR3 sequence is 15 residues long. Germline values: CDR1 GTSNPN, CDR2 SVGIG (reference sequence). V was pared by 5 bases and J by 8 bases, with 12 bases of the junction left unmatched. The CDR3 loop reads CAWGTGLGRGEKLFF. The DNA of the CDR3 is TGTGCCTGGGGGACAGGGCTTGGCCGAGGAGAAAAACTGTTTTTT.

This clone came up once. The V gene is TRBV12-5, the J gene TRBJ1-1, with D possibly matching TRBD1 (5 bases). The CDR3 is made up of 14 amino acids. Trimming cost V 6 bases and J 2 bases, with 13 bases left between them. From germline, CDR1 is LGHNT and CDR2 FRNRAP. The CDR3 loop is CASGHDSSNTEAFF. The DNA of the CDR3 is TGTGCTAGTGGCCATGACAGTAGCAACACTGAAGCTTTCTTT.

This clone appeared once. This chain uses TRBV23-1 with TRBJ1-1; no firm D call. TRBV23-1 counts as an open reading frame of uncertain function. V gave up 0 bases and J gave up 1 base, with 6 bases separating them. The CDR3 contains 14 residues. CDR3 sequence: CASSQSSGNTEAFF. The CDR3 nucleotides read TGCGCCAGCAGTCAATCGTCCGGGAACACTGAAGCTTTCTTT.

The V gene is TRBV4-3, the J gene TRBJ1-2; the D gene is possibly TRBD1 (6 bases). V was shortened by 4 bases and J by 4 bases, with 16 bases between the two germline ends. Germline V gene lookup returns CDR1 LGHNA and CDR2 YSLEER. The length of the CDR3 is 15 residues. CDR3 sequence reads: CASSLWDKGSYGYTF. CDR3 nucleotides: TGCGCCAGCAGCCTTTGGGACAAGGGAAGCTATGGCTACACCTTC.

The chain employs TRBV6-5 and TRBJ1-3; TRBD1 aligns across 8 bases. In germline, CDR1 is MNHEY, CDR2 SVGAGI. The CDR3 contains 15 residues. V lost 4 bases, J lost 3 bases, and 5 bases stayed unmatched. The CDR3 reads CASSSGGLDGNTIYF. The DNA of the CDR3 is TGTGCCAGCAGTTCAGGGGGCTTAGATGGAAACACCATATATTTT.

The chain has TRBV7-9 and TRBJ2-6, with D maybe TRBD1 (5 bases). The CDR3 runs 16 residues. V lost 7 bases and J 0 bases, leaving 13 bases between the germline ends. Germline V gene data show CDR1 as SEHNR and CDR2 as FQNEAQ (reference sequence). CDR3 loop: CASISQGVSGANVLTF. CDR3 bases: TGTGCCAGCATCTCGCAGGGTGTCTCTGGGGCCAACGTCCTGACTTTC.

The chain carries TRBV4-3 and TRBJ2-7; 10 nucleotides line up with TRBD2. V dropped 4 bases and J dropped 7; count of bases not matched to a gene: 7. Germline V gene data show CDR1 as LGHNA and CDR2 as YSLEER. The CDR3 is 14 amino acids. CDR3 in amino acids: CASSPAGGTREQYF. The CDR3 DNA is TGCGCCAGCAGCCCAGCGGGGGGGACTCGGGAGCAGTACTTC.

The sample holds one count of this clone. The V call is TRBV6-9, the J call TRBJ1-5; D is perhaps TRBD1 (5 bases). CDR3 length equals 15 residues. The V end lost 4 bases, the J end lost 12 bases, and 22 bases lay between the germline ends. CDR1 and CDR2 (germline): MNHGY, SVAAGI. The CDR3 DNA is TGTGCCAGCAGTTTGGTGGGGCCTCTCAGCCTGTGCCAGCATTTT. As protein: CASSLVGPLSLCQHF.

The J gene is TRBJ1-1, the V gene TRBV29-1, with D tentatively TRBD1 (5 bases). Germline values: CDR1 SQVTM, CDR2 ANQGSEA. The CDR3 loop spans 13 amino acids. V was trimmed by 3 bases and J by 1 base, leaving 9 bases between them. The CDR3 DNA is TGCAGCGTTGAGGACACCGGGAACACTGAAGCTTTCTTT. Protein: CSVEDTGNTEAFF.

The chain uses TRBV25-1 and TRBJ2-5; 7 nucleotides agree with TRBD1. Germline assignment: CDR1 MGHDK and CDR2 SYGVNS. V was pared by 4 bases and J by 5 bases, with 10 bases of the junction left unmatched. This CDR3 region has 15 residues. In DNA, the CDR3 is TGTGCCAGCAGTGCTCTAGACAGGGCTAGGGAGACCCAGTACTTC. Its protein is CASSALDRARETQYF.

The V and J genes are TRBV29-1 and TRBJ2-7; 8 positions agree with TRBD1. In germline, CDR1 is SQVTM, CDR2 ANQGSEA. The V and J ends lost 5 bases and 2 bases, in that order; junction bases with no gene match: 14. The CDR3 contains 16 residues. The CDR3 DNA is TGCAGCGTTTGTAGAGGGGGGCAGGGGGCCACCTACGAGCAGTACGTC. Residues: CSVCRGGQGATYEQYV.

J is TRBJ1-2 and V is TRBV5-6, with TRBD1 matching 8 bases. The CDR3 runs 13 residues. Trimming at V came to 2 bases and at J to 11 bases, leaving 8 bases not matched to a gene. Germline V gene lookup returns CDR1 SGHDT and CDR2 YYEEEE. DNA of the CDR3: TGTGCCAGCAGCTTCAGGACAGGGTCGAGGTACACCTTC. Translated: CASSFRTGSRYTF. The full variable domain, with the rest looked up from reference TRBV5-6 and TRBJ1-2, is DAGVTQSPTHLIKTRGQQVTLRCSPKSGHDTVSWYQQALGQGPQFIFQYYEEEERQRGNFPDRFSGHQFPNYSSELNVNALLLGDSALYLCASSFRTGSRYTFGSGTRLTVV.

The CDR3 region has the DNA TGTGCCAGCGGAGGACTAGATGGCTACACCTTC. It codes for CASGGLDGYTF. The chain is built from TRBV7-9 and TRBJ1-2, with D unclear. The V end was cut by 8 bases, the J end by 6 bases, with 10 bases between. Germline CDR1 SEHNR, CDR2 FQNEAQ (reference sequence). The CDR3 totals 11 residues. Full variable domain (remainder filled in from reference TRBV7-9 and TRBJ1-2): DTGVSQNPRHKITKRGQNVTFRCDPISEHNRLYWYRQTLGQGPEFLTYFQNEAQLEKSRLLSDRFSAERPKGSFSTLEIQRTEQGDSAMYLCASGGLDGYTFGSGTRLTVV.

The chain carries TRBV5-6 and TRBJ1-5; 8 positions agree with TRBD1. This CDR3 region has 14 residues. CDR1 and CDR2 from the germline V gene are SGHDT and YYEEEE. After removal of 3 bases from V and 7 bases from J, the junction contained 6 bases not matched to a gene. The CDR3 here is CASSYRQGKQPQHF. Here the CDR3 DNA reads TGTGCCAGCAGCTACAGACAGGGGAAACAGCCCCAGCATTTT.

The CDR3: CASSQGASGGHNEQFF. The CDR3 DNA reads TGTGCCAGCAGCCAAGGGGCTAGCGGGGGACACAATGAGCAGTTCTTC. V is TRBV4-2 and J is TRBJ2-1; TRBD2 agrees at 10 bases. This CDR3 spans 16 amino acids. V gave up 1 base and J gave up 5 bases; unmatched junction bases: 5. Germline V gives CDR1 LGHNA, CDR2 YNFKEQ.

This chain uses TRBV4-3 with TRBJ2-6, with a possible D match to TRBD1 (6 bases). The ends were cut back, 0 bases at V and 0 bases at J, with 12 bases in the middle. CDR1 and CDR2 (germline): LGHNA, YSLEER. CDR3 length: 18 amino acids. The CDR3 here is CASSQDDRTSSGANVLTF. The CDR3 region has the DNA TGCGCCAGCAGCCAAGATGACAGGACCAGCTCTGGGGCCAACGTCCTGACTTTC.

V and J are TRBV7-8 and TRBJ2-1; 12 nucleotides match TRBD1. J gave up 7 bases and V 5 bases, and 15 bases lay outside the gene matches. Germline assignment: CDR1 SGHVS and CDR2 FQNEAQ. The CDR3 is 18 residues long. CDR3 protein: CASSPTRTGTGGLNEQFF. In nucleotides, the CDR3 is TGTGCCAGCAGCCCGACGCGAACCGGGACAGGGGGCTTGAATGAGCAGTTCTTC.

The J gene is TRBJ1-1, the V gene TRBV6-5, with TRBD1 matching over 7 bases. After removal of 2 bases from V and 7 bases from J, the junction contained 7 bases not matched to a gene. The CDR3 loop spans 14 amino acids. The germline V gene encodes CDR1 MNHEY and CDR2 SVGAGI. The CDR3: CASSYRGLSREAFF. The CDR3 nucleotides read TGTGCCAGCAGTTACAGGGGGCTTTCACGTGAAGCTTTCTTT.